Following are 9 T cell receptor beta chains from one sample sequenced in a study of blood T cell repertoires in COVID-19. The data were produced by immunoSEQ multiplex PCR, yet TCRdb's version contains in-frame clones alone and is incomplete. The sample consists of about 210,000 clones, 80% of them appearing once. The sample taken for sequencing was peripheral blood. Receptors were obtained from a human donor in a cohort sampled during active COVID-19.

The chain joins TRBV19 to TRBJ1-1; no definite D call. V was trimmed by 6 bases and J by 1 base, leaving 9 bases between them. Germline V gene sequence: CDR1 LNHDA, CDR2 SQIVND (reference sequence). The CDR3 spans 13 residues. The CDR3 DNA follows: TGTGCCAGTAGGGCCCAGTGGAACACTGAAGCTTTCTTT. Amino acids: CASRAQWNTEAFF. The full variable domain, in which reference TRBV19 and TRBJ1-1 provide the parts outside the CDR3, is DGGITQSPKYLFRKEGQNVTLSCEQNLNHDAMYWYRQDPGQGLRLIYYSQIVNDFQKGDIAEGYSVSREKKESFPLTVTSAQKNPTAFYLCASRAQWNTEAFFGQGTRLTVV.

The table lists this clone with a count of one. The rearrangement uses TRBV25-1 and TRBJ2-1, with 13 positions matching TRBD2. CDR1 MGHDK and CDR2 SYGVNS come from the germline V gene. Losses at the gene ends were 4 bases for V and 8 bases for J; bases not matched to a gene: 8. This CDR3 comprises 16 residues. CDR3 sequence (DNA): TGTGCCAGCAGTGCCGCGGGGACTAGCGGGACCCATGAGCAGTTCTTC. Translating gives CASSAAGTSGTHEQFF.

The J gene is TRBJ1-6, the V gene TRBV5-1; 7 bases map to TRBD1. The CDR3 spans 15 residues. From germline, CDR1 is SGHRS and CDR2 YFSETQ. The V gene end was trimmed by 0 bases and the J gene end by 7 bases; junction bases not matched to a gene: 4. The CDR3 nucleotides read TGCGCCAGCAGCTTGGATACAGGGGACAATTCACCCCTCCACTTT. Encoded protein: CASSLDTGDNSPLHF.

The rearrangement uses TRBV4-2 and TRBJ2-5; 12 positions agree with TRBD2. In germline, CDR1 is LGHNA, CDR2 YNFKEQ. This CDR3 contains 16 residues. The J segment lost 1 base and the V segment lost 2 bases, leaving 2 bases of the junction unmatched. CDR3 sequence reads: CASSQLAGGPQETQYF. The CDR3 coding sequence is TGTGCCAGCAGCCAACTAGCGGGGGGGCCCCAAGAGACCCAGTACTTC.

This sequence joins TRBV9 and TRBJ1-5; 10 bases agree with TRBD1. The germline V gene has CDR1 SGDLS and CDR2 YYNGEE. V lost 3 bases, J lost 8 bases, and 11 bases stayed unmatched. The CDR3 has 16 residues. The CDR3 DNA reads as TGTGCCAGCAGCGCCACCGGGACAGGGGATATTGAGCCCCAGCATTTT. This codes for CASSATGTGDIEPQHF.

V is TRBV9 and J is TRBJ2-5; D gene uncertain. The CDR3 is 14 residues long. The V end was cut by 0 bases, the J end by 0 bases, with 6 bases between. CDR1 is SGDLS, CDR2 YYNGEE, per germline. The CDR3 protein is CASSVVGDQETQYF. The CDR3 region has the DNA TGTGCCAGCAGCGTAGTAGGAGACCAAGAGACCCAGTACTTC.

The gene calls are TRBV7-9 and TRBJ1-4, with unresolved D. This CDR3 has 11 residues. Looked up from germline, CDR1 is SEHNR and CDR2 is FQNEAQ (reference sequence). Trimming shortened V by 5 bases and J by 5 bases, and 3 bases separated the two germline ends. This CDR3 is CASSPNEKLFF. The CDR3 nucleotides are TGTGCCAGCAGCCCGAATGAAAAACTGTTTTTT.

This chain connects TRBV18 to TRBJ2-7, with a tentative D call TRBD1 (6 bases). Germline V gives CDR1 KGHSH, CDR2 LQKENI. CDR3 length equals 14 residues. The germline V and J ends were trimmed by 8 bases and 3 bases, with 17 bases remaining between them. The DNA for the CDR3 is TGTGCCAGCACGCCGGACAGATTAGGCTACGAGCAGTACTTC. As protein: CASTPDRLGYEQYF.

The rearrangement joins TRBV4-2 to TRBJ2-5, with a weak D call TRBD1 (5 bases). This CDR3 spans 17 amino acids. Germline CDR1 is LGHNA and CDR2 is YNFKEQ. V lost 2 bases to trimming and J lost 1 base, with 17 bases between them. DNA for the CDR3: TGTGCCAGCAGCCAATTCGACAGTCCAGGGATCCAAGAGACCCAGTACTTC. It codes for CASSQFDSPGIQETQYF.